This TCR beta chain was identified in a study of blood T cell repertoires in COVID-19. At the level of the study: Samples came from the United States, Italy and Spain, spanning acute and convalescent COVID-19. T cells, B-cell-depleted T cells, or PBMCs provided the cDNA or gDNA that served as material.

V lost 3 bases and J 5 bases, leaving 8 bases between the germline ends. Germline-derived CDR1 and CDR2 are SGHRS and YFSETQ. This CDR3 has 13 residues. In the original workflow: By means of reference gene primer amplification, nucleated cell counts were estimated. Assay used: immunoSEQ multiplex PCR; TCRdb lists only in-frame clones, some missing. D and trimming were read from the DNA, whereas the V and J calls and clone size are those reported in that table. In the table there are under 250,000 clones, about four fifths of which are singletons. Sequenced sample: peripheral blood. This receptor was taken from a woman between 35 and 50 years old with acute or convalescent COVID-19. The gene calls are TRBV5-1 and TRBJ2-2; D might be TRBD2 (5 bases). The CDR3 DNA reads TGCGCCAGCAGCTCTGTAGCGACCGGGGAGCTGTTTTTT. Translating gives CASSSVATGELFF. The complete variable domain, with remaining parts taken from reference TRBV5-1 and TRBJ2-2, reads KAGVTQTPRYLIKTRGQQVTLSCSPISGHRSVSWYQQTPGQGLQFLFEYFSETQRNKGNFPGRFSGRQFSNSRSEMNVSTLELGDSALYLCASSSVATGELFFGEGSRLTVL.